One and the same sample provided the 31 T cell receptor beta chains below, sequenced in a study of T-cell reconstitution after alpha-beta-depleted transplantation in children. Preparation of the TCRbeta library involved a method that used unique molecular identifiers. TCRdb passed the PCR reads through MiXCR, listing each CDR3 protein once. The sample has under 250,000 distinct CDR3 sequences, 20% to 30% seen once. The source material was PBMCs, mostly from graft donor cells, sampled 360 days after TCRalphabeta/CD19-depleted stem cell transplant. These receptor sequences come from a female patient aged 2 to 10 who had a stem cell transplant for congenital amegakaryocytic thrombocytopenia, so the T cells may come from the graft donor.

This chain joins TRBV20-1 and TRBJ2-1, with D tentatively TRBD1 or TRBD2 (5 bases each). Trimming pared 4 bases from V and 4 bases from J, leaving 11 bases between. The CDR3 contains 13 residues. Germline CDR1 DFQATT, CDR2 SNEGSKA (reference sequence). The CDR3 reads CSAIGTSYNEQFF. CDR3 nucleotides: TGCAGTGCTATTGGGACCAGTTACAATGAGCAGTTCTTC.

This clonotype came up a few times. The genes are TRBV11-2 and TRBJ2-5; D unresolved. The V gene's germline CDR1 is SGHAT and CDR2 FQNNGV. There are 12 residues in the CDR3. The V end lost 0 bases, the J end lost 5 bases, and 4 bases lay between the germline ends. CDR3 in amino acids: CASSLDRETQYF. CDR3 DNA: TGTGCCAGCAGCTTAGATCGGGAGACCCAGTACTTC.

This clonotype turned up a few times. The gene calls are TRBV6-2 or TRBV6-3 and TRBJ2-1; no clear D gene. The V end lost 6 bases, the J end lost 0 bases, and 12 bases lay between the germline ends. This CDR3 is built from 15 residues. Looked up from germline, CDR1 is MNHEY and CDR2 is SVGEGT. The CDR3 loop is CASRPDTGSYNEQFF. CDR3 in DNA: TGTGCCAGCAGACCAGACACGGGCTCCTACAATGAGCAGTTCTTC.

This chain connects TRBV12-3 or TRBV12-4 to TRBJ1-1, with a weak D call TRBD1 (6 bases). This CDR3 has 15 amino acids. V lost 6 bases and J lost 4, with 18 bases in between. The CDR3 loop reads CASSQTPGVGTEAFF. The CDR3 DNA follows: TGTGCCAGCAGCCAAACGCCAGGGGTTGGCACTGAAGCTTTCTTT.

This chain links TRBV28 with TRBJ1-4, with a possible D match to TRBD1 (5 bases). The germline V gene encodes CDR1 MDHEN and CDR2 SYDVKM. The CDR3 is 15 amino acids. The germline V and J ends were trimmed by 3 bases and 8 bases, with 16 bases remaining between them. DNA for the CDR3: TGTGCCAGCAGTTTGGATGGACATCCAACGGAAAAACTGTTTTTT. Its protein product is CASSLDGHPTEKLFF. Supplemented by reference TRBV28 and TRBJ1-4, the full variable domain reads DVKVTQSSRYLVKRTGEKVFLECVQDMDHENMFWYRQDPGLGLRLIYFSYDVKMKEKGDIPEGYSVSREKKERFSLILESASTNQTSMYLCASSLDGHPTEKLFFGSGTQLSVL.

The V call is TRBV6-1, the J call TRBJ2-7, with a tentative D call TRBD2 (6 bases). Deletions cut 4 bases from V and 3 bases from J, with 13 bases between. The CDR3 contains 14 residues. Germline V lookup: CDR1 MNHNS, CDR2 SASEGT. CDR3 residues: CASSGRRDVYEQYF. In nucleotides, the CDR3 is TGTGCCAGCAGTGGACGGAGGGACGTCTACGAGCAGTACTTC.

The chain employs TRBV28 and TRBJ2-7; TRBD2 matches 8 bases. Germline CDR1 reads MDHEN; CDR2 reads SYDVKM. This CDR3 region has 14 residues. V lost 4 bases, J lost 5 bases, and 7 bases stayed unmatched. The CDR3 sequence is CASSSPGLENEQYF. CDR3 nucleotides: TGTGCCAGCAGTTCCCCGGGACTAGAAAACGAGCAGTACTTC.

The chain joins TRBV6-2 or TRBV6-3 to TRBJ2-5; D might be TRBD1 (5 bases). This CDR3 spans 16 amino acids. The V and J ends lost 6 bases and 1 base respectively, with 18 bases between them. The germline CDR1 and CDR2 sequences are MNHEY and SVGEGT. This CDR3 reads CASRATGAYSQETQYF. DNA for the CDR3: TGTGCCAGCAGAGCCACAGGCGCCTATTCCCAAGAGACCCAGTACTTC.

This clonotype has just one count. The V call is TRBV10-2, the J call TRBJ2-3; D might be TRBD2 (5 bases). The CDR3 runs 20 residues. Germline V gene lookup returns CDR1 WSHSY and CDR2 SAAADI. Trimming removed 0 bases from V and 2 bases from J, with 24 bases in between. The CDR3 loop is CASSESRPFVGRLNTDTQYF. CDR3 DNA sequence: TGCGCCAGCAGTGAGTCGAGGCCCTTCGTAGGGAGATTGAACACAGATACGCAGTATTTT.

The chain combines TRBV4-3 with TRBJ2-5; 11 bases fit TRBD2. With V trimmed by 3 bases and J by 5 bases, 8 bases remained unmatched. Germline lookup yields CDR1 LGHNA and CDR2 YSLEER. The CDR3 runs 16 residues. The CDR3 sequence is CASSHFTSGSMETQYF. CDR3 in DNA: TGCGCCAGCAGCCATTTTACTAGCGGGAGTATGGAGACCCAGTACTTC.

This clonotype occurred many times. The chain employs TRBV4-1 and TRBJ2-7, with 8 bases matching TRBD1. With 4 bases clipped from V and 2 bases from J, the junction kept 7 bases outside the gene matches. Germline V gene sequence: CDR1 MGHRA, CDR2 YSYEKL. This CDR3 comprises 15 residues. The DNA of the CDR3 is TGCGCCAGCAGCCCCGGACAGGGTAACCCCTACGAGCAGTACTTC. Encoded protein: CASSPGQGNPYEQYF.

This clonotype was counted between two and nine times. J is TRBJ1-2 and V is TRBV14; possible D gene TRBD1, 5 bases. Germline V gene data show CDR1 as SGHDN and CDR2 as FVKESK. The CDR3 extends over 15 amino acids. V lost 2 bases to trimming and J lost 7 bases, with 17 bases between them. DNA of the CDR3: TGTGCCAGCAGCCAAAAAGGGGCGCGATGGTCTGGCTACACCTTC. This translates into CASSQKGARWSGYTF.

The gene calls are TRBV7-9 and TRBJ2-7, with D uncertain. V lost 5 bases and J 3 bases, leaving 11 bases between the germline ends. Germline CDR1 and CDR2: SEHNR and FQNEAQ (reference sequence). The CDR3 has 13 amino acids. The CDR3 sequence: CASSLGRVYEQYF. The CDR3 bases are TGTGCCAGCAGCCTCGGCAGAGTCTACGAGCAGTACTTC.

This clonotype was counted ten times or more. V is TRBV12-3 or TRBV12-4 and J is TRBJ2-7, with D tentatively TRBD2 (6 bases). The ends were cut back, 3 bases at V and 2 bases at J, with 11 bases in the middle. The CDR3 runs to 14 residues. As DNA, the CDR3 is TGTGCCAGCAGTTTGATAGGAGGGACCTACGAGCAGTACTTC. Its protein product is CASSLIGGTYEQYF.

There are a few counts of this clonotype. This rearrangement joins TRBV5-1 to TRBJ1-1; no definite D call. The CDR3 spans 13 residues. V gave up 0 bases and J gave up 7 bases, with 10 bases separating them. Germline V gene lookup returns CDR1 SGHRS and CDR2 YFSETQ. CDR3 DNA: TGCGCCAGCAGCTTGGGGGTCGACCATGAAGCTTTCTTT. It is translated as CASSLGVDHEAFF. Together with reference TRBV5-1 and TRBJ1-1, the CDR3 gives the full variable domain: KAGVTQTPRYLIKTRGQQVTLSCSPISGHRSVSWYQQTPGQGLQFLFEYFSETQRNKGNFPGRFSGRQFSNSRSEMNVSTLELGDSALYLCASSLGVDHEAFFGQGTRLTVV.

The chain has TRBV5-1 and TRBJ2-3, with D unclear. This CDR3 is built from 14 residues. Germline V gene data show CDR1 as SGHRS and CDR2 as YFSETQ. Trimming stripped 2 bases from V and 5 bases from J, with 12 bases between. The CDR3 spells CASSFAETGDTQYF. CDR3 coding DNA: TGCGCCAGCAGCTTTGCCGAAACTGGAGATACGCAGTATTTT.

This clonotype has more than one count but fewer than ten. The genes are TRBV4-2 and TRBJ2-1; a weak D match, TRBD2 (5 bases). The CDR3 runs 17 residues. Trimming left V 3 bases short and J 4 bases short, with 19 bases between. The germline V gene has CDR1 LGHNA and CDR2 YNFKEQ. CDR3: CASSQFRLTTGYNEQFF. The CDR3 DNA is TGTGCCAGCAGCCAGTTCCGACTAACGACTGGATACAATGAGCAGTTCTTC.

The chain has TRBV4-3 and TRBJ2-7; 9 bases are a match to TRBD2. Germline V gene sequence: CDR1 LGHNA, CDR2 YSLEER. This CDR3 comprises 13 residues. V lost 4 bases to trimming and J lost 9 bases; unmatched junction nucleotides: 7. The CDR3 DNA reads as TGCGCCAGCAGCCGAGCGGGAGGAGCCGGGCAGTACTTC. This translates into CASSRAGGAGQYF.

This clonotype was detected once. This clone may be a read error of a much larger clone one base away. The chain joins TRBV7-9 to TRBJ2-3; D is possibly TRBD1 (5 bases). Germline CDR1 SEHNR, CDR2 FQNEAQ (reference sequence). The CDR3 extends over 14 amino acids. The DNA of the CDR3 is TGTGCCAGCAGCCCTTCCAGCGCGACAGATACGGAGTATTTT. It is translated as CASSPSSATDTEYF.

This clonotype showed up many times. The chain links TRBV11-2 to TRBJ2-1; 11 bases fit TRBD2. The CDR3 length is 15 residues. Trimming removed 6 bases from V and 8 bases from J; junction bases left unmatched: 9. Germline-derived CDR1 and CDR2 are SGHAT and FQNNGV. The CDR3 spells CASSKTSGIVYEQFF. In DNA, the CDR3 is TGTGCCAGCAGTAAGACTAGCGGGATTGTATATGAGCAGTTCTTC. The full variable domain, in which reference TRBV11-2 and TRBJ2-1 provide the parts outside the CDR3, is EAGVAQSPRYKIIEKRQSVAFWCNPISGHATLYWYQQILGQGPKLLIQFQNNGVVDDSQLPKDRFSAERLKGVDSTLKIQPAKLEDSAVYLCASSKTSGIVYEQFFGPGTRLTVL.

This clonotype was detected a few times. The chain is built from TRBV5-1 and TRBJ2-2; 7 positions match TRBD1. Looked up from germline, CDR1 is SGHRS and CDR2 is YFSETQ. V lost 0 bases, J lost 1 base, and 6 bases stayed unmatched. This CDR3 is 17 amino acids long. CDR3 coding DNA: TGCGCCAGCAGCTTGGCCGCAGGGGGAAGGAACACCGGGGAGCTGTTTTTT. Protein sequence: CASSLAAGGRNTGELFF.

A few counts support this clonotype. The chain is built from TRBV3-1 and TRBJ2-7; the match to TRBD1 covers 7 bases. The junction had 2 bases not matched to a gene; V was cut back by 3 bases and J by 0 bases. Looked up from germline, CDR1 is LGHDT and CDR2 is YNNKEL (reference sequence). The CDR3 extends over 14 amino acids. CDR3 region: CASSHRDSSYEQYF. CDR3 bases: TGTGCCAGCAGCCACCGGGACAGCTCCTACGAGCAGTACTTC.

This clonotype showed up just a few times. V and J are TRBV18 and TRBJ2-5; perhaps TRBD2 as D (5 bases). V was trimmed by 2 bases and J by 7 bases, leaving 26 bases between them. The germline V gene encodes CDR1 KGHSH and CDR2 LQKENI. The CDR3 extends over 18 amino acids. The CDR3 bases are TGTGCCAGCTCACCAAGGACTCCTGGTGTTTGGGCGGACTGGACCCAGTACTTC. It specifies CASSPRTPGVWADWTQYF.

This clonotype was observed many times. The chain has TRBV20-1 and TRBJ2-1; 8 nucleotides agree with TRBD1. V dropped 0 bases and J dropped 8; count of bases not matched to a gene: 6. The CDR3 extends over 14 amino acids. Germline CDR1 reads DFQATT; CDR2 reads SNEGSKA (reference sequence). CDR3 nucleotides: TGCAGTGCTAGAGATTTAGACAGGGGCGATGAGCAGTTCTTC. Translating gives CSARDLDRGDEQFF.

This clonotype has more than one count but fewer than ten. J is TRBJ1-1 and V is TRBV19; no clear D. This CDR3 comprises 14 residues. Germline assignment: CDR1 LNHDA and CDR2 SQIVND (reference sequence). Trimming left V 0 bases short and J 2 bases short, with 7 bases between. Here the CDR3 reads CASSIDGSNTEAFF. Here the CDR3 DNA reads TGTGCCAGTAGTATAGACGGATCTAACACTGAAGCTTTCTTT.

The rearrangement joins TRBV20-1 to TRBJ2-7; D call uncertain. Trimming pared 6 bases from V and 5 bases from J, leaving 14 bases between. Germline CDR1 is DFQATT and CDR2 is SNEGSKA (reference sequence). This CDR3 has 12 amino acids. CDR3 DNA sequence: TGCAGTGCGAGACTCTATGAAAACGAGCAGTACTTC. Protein: CSARLYENEQYF.

This clonotype has at least ten counts. The V call is TRBV9, the J call TRBJ1-4, with 9 positions matching TRBD1. V was clipped by 4 bases and J by 7 bases; unmatched bases: 5. The CDR3 consists of 14 residues. Germline lookup yields CDR1 SGDLS and CDR2 YYNGEE. This chain's CDR3 is CASSPRTGVEKLFF. DNA for the CDR3: TGTGCCAGCAGCCCTAGGACAGGGGTTGAAAAACTGTTTTTT.

The chain recombines TRBV3-1 with TRBJ1-4; D unclear. The V gene's germline CDR1 is LGHDT and CDR2 YNNKEL (reference sequence). This CDR3 has 12 amino acids. With 4 bases removed from V and 14 bases from J, the gap between germline ends came to 14 bases. This chain's CDR3 is CASSRKGARLFF. The CDR3 bases are TGTGCCAGCAGCCGGAAAGGCGCGAGGCTGTTTTTT. Full variable domain (missing parts from reference TRBV3-1 and TRBJ1-4): DTAVSQTPKYLVTQMGNDKSIKCEQNLGHDTMYWYKQDSKKFLKIMFSYNNKELIINETVPNRFSPKSPDKAHLNLHINSLELGDSAVYFCASSRKGARLFFGSGTQLSVL.

This clonotype was seen more than once but under ten times. The gene calls are TRBV7-9 and TRBJ2-7, with TRBD1 as a possible D gene (6 bases). Germline V CDR1 and CDR2: SEHNR, FQNEAQ (reference sequence). Trimming cost V 3 bases and J 6 bases, with 12 bases left between them. The CDR3 is 13 amino acids. The CDR3 DNA reads TGTGCCAGCAGCTTTGGCCAGGGGTTCGAGCAGTACTTC. Translation gives CASSFGQGFEQYF.

The chain is built from TRBV5-4 and TRBJ2-7; TRBD1 or TRBD2 may be the D gene (5 bases each). V gave up 4 bases and J gave up 2 bases, with 16 bases separating them. This CDR3 has 15 amino acids. CDR1 and CDR2 (germline): SGHNT, YYREEE (reference sequence). The DNA of the CDR3 is TGTGCCAGCAGCCCCCTGGGGGACGGGCCCTACGAGCAGTACTTC. This sequence encodes CASSPLGDGPYEQYF.

This clonotype was picked up many times. The CDR3 coding sequence is TGTGCCAGCAGTTTCGGTGCCGGGGAGCTGTTTTTT. Translation: CASSFGAGELFF. This chain uses TRBV12-3 or TRBV12-4 with TRBJ2-2; no clear D gene. The CDR3 spans 12 residues. Trimming removed 3 bases at V and 6 bases at J, with 5 bases between.